This entry is about one T cell receptor (beta chain). The antigen is not known. Some clones are missing from TCRdb's copy, which holds only in-frame ones; the method was immunoSEQ multiplex PCR. This repertoire shows about 24,000 clones, around three quarters found once; its top ten account for 9.5% to 15%. The entry originates in a study of OX40 agonist ivuxolimab in advanced cancers. Findings and limits, study-wide: Low normalized T-cell clonal expansion was additionally recorded for some nonresponders.

V lost 4 bases, J lost 2 bases, and 14 bases lay in between. CDR3 length: 15 amino acids. Germline loops: CDR1 SGDLS, CDR2 YYNGEE. This clonotype was obtained from an adult with an advanced solid tumor such as melanoma, head and neck, liver or kidney cancer. V usage is TRBV9 and J usage is TRBJ2-3; perhaps TRBD2 as D (5 bases). Sequenced material: CD4+ or CD8+ T cells sorted from blood, taken in a trial of the OX40 agonist ivuxolimab. In nucleotides, the CDR3 is TGTGCCAGCAGCTCCCCTGCGGGCCTCACAGATACGCAGTATTTT. As protein: CASSSPAGLTDTQYF.